This T cell receptor (beta chain) was recovered during a study of blood T cell repertoires in COVID-19. Whole-study context: Sources were T cells, B-cell-depleted T cells, or PBMCs; the material itself was cDNA or gDNA.

The CDR3 sequence is 13 residues long. Germline V CDR1 and CDR2: SQVTM, ANQGSEA. Trimming took off 6 bases at V and 3 bases at J, with 12 bases between the two ends. This clone was counted a single time. Data came from immunoSEQ multiplex PCR; TCRdb stores just in-frame clones and leaves some out. The table shows tens of thousands of clones, with over 75% occurring only once. The chain carries TRBV29-1 and TRBJ2-1; D possibly corresponds to TRBD1 (6 bases). Sample: peripheral blood. The source of this sequence is a human donor in a cohort sampled during active COVID-19. CDR3 sequence reads: CSVVRGNYNEQFF. DNA of the CDR3: TGCAGCGTCGTCAGGGGTAACTACAATGAGCAGTTCTTC.